This TCR beta chain comes out of a study of shared clonotypes between healthy human individuals. Researchers ran the assay at a deep level. TCRdb's table, derived via immunoSEQ multiplex PCR, lists solely in-frame clones and lacks some. The sample yields fewer than 1.4 million clones, about 80% seen once. There are 16 residues in the CDR3. Looked up from germline, CDR1 is MNHEY and CDR2 is SMNVEV (reference sequence). V was clipped by 6 bases and J by 6 bases; unmatched bases: 14. The clonotype comes from a man younger than 35 in good health. Some clones in this sample may be carry-over from other donors' samples. Source material: memory CD4+ T cells from PBMCs. Subset of the sample: CD45RA-negative fraction. This chain joins TRBV27 and TRBJ2-3; 8 nucleotides align to TRBD2. The CDR3 loop is CASRPRIGRARDTQYF. The CDR3 nucleotides read TGTGCCAGCAGGCCTCGTATCGGGAGGGCCAGGGATACGCAGTATTTT.